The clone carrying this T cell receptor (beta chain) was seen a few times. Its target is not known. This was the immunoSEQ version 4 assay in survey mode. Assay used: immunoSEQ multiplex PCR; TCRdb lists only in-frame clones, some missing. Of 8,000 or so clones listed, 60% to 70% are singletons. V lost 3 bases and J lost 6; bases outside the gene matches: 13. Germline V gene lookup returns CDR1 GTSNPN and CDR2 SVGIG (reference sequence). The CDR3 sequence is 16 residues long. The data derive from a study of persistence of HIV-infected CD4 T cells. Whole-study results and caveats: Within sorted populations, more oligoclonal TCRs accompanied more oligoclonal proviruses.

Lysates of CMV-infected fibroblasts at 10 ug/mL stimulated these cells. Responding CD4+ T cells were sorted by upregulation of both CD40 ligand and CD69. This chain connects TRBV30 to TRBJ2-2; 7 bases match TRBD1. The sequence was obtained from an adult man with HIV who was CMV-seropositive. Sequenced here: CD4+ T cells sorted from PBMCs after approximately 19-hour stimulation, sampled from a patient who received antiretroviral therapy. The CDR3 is CAWRPRTGRGSGELFF. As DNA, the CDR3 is TGTGCCTGGAGACCCAGGACAGGTCGGGGATCCGGGGAGCTGTTTTTT.